The text below deals with one TCR beta chain. Authors' processing steps: Scientists estimated how many nucleated cells there were by amplifying reference gene primers. Clones were sequenced by immunoSEQ multiplex PCR, and TCRdb holds only the in-frame ones, with some missing. D and trimming come from the DNA, and the V and J calls and clone size come from that table. The sample yields over 250,000 clones, about 85% seen once. This sample is part of a study of blood T cell repertoires in COVID-19. About the research overall: Acute and convalescent COVID-19 specimens originated in the United States, Italy and Spain.

The sequence came from a human donor in a cohort sampled during active COVID-19. Sequenced sample: peripheral blood.

CDR3: CASSRRTGVNTEAFF. The CDR3 bases are TGCGCCAGCAGCCGCCGGACAGGGGTAAACACTGAAGCTTTCTTT. This chain uses TRBV5-1 with TRBJ1-1; 9 positions match TRBD1. J was trimmed by 2 bases and V by 4 bases; bases with no gene match: 6. Germline loops: CDR1 SGHRS, CDR2 YFSETQ. The CDR3 is 15 residues long.